These 5 T cell receptor beta chains were all obtained from the same sample, sequenced in a study of blood T cell repertoires in COVID-19. TCRdb's table, derived via immunoSEQ multiplex PCR, lists solely in-frame clones and lacks some. The sample lists tens of thousands of clones; approximately 84% were seen once. The sequencing sample was made of peripheral blood. These receptors were collected from a man aged 50 to 59 with COVID-19, enrolled during active disease.

This rearrangement joins TRBV30 to TRBJ2-7, with TRBD1 matching over 7 bases. V lost 5 bases to trimming and J lost 0 bases; unmatched junction nucleotides: 1. The CDR3 length is 12 residues. CDR1 is GTSNPN and CDR2 is SVGIG in the germline V gene (reference sequence). The CDR3 loop is CAWDRDSYEQYF. CDR3 nucleotides: TGTGCCTGGGACAGGGACTCCTACGAGCAGTACTTC.

The rearrangement uses TRBV7-2 and TRBJ1-1; a weak D match, TRBD1 (6 bases). The CDR3 consists of 14 residues. With 4 bases removed from V and 4 bases from J, the gap between germline ends came to 13 bases. From germline, CDR1 is SGHTA and CDR2 FQGNSA. CDR3 DNA: TGTGCCAGCAGCTCAACAGGGTGGGGCACTGAAGCTTTCTTT. It specifies CASSSTGWGTEAFF.

The chain combines TRBV6-5 with TRBJ2-5; 12 nucleotides match TRBD2. Unmatched junction bases numbered 4, after V lost 7 bases and J lost 4 bases. The CDR3 spans 14 residues. Germline loops: CDR1 MNHEY, CDR2 SVGAGI. The CDR3 reads CASTTSGGLETQYF. DNA for the CDR3: TGTGCCAGCACTACTAGCGGGGGGCTAGAGACCCAGTACTTC.

CDR3 DNA: TGTGCCAGCAGTCGATCGGCGGGCTCCTACGAGCAGTACTTC. It translates to CASSRSAGSYEQYF. V gene TRBV6-6 combines with J gene TRBJ2-7; tentative D call: TRBD2 (5 bases). The germline V gene encodes CDR1 MNHNY and CDR2 SVGAGI (reference sequence). The CDR3 covers 14 residues. The germline V and J ends were trimmed by 5 bases and 0 bases, with 11 bases remaining between them.

The gene calls are TRBV12-3 or TRBV12-4 and TRBJ1-2; D remains ambiguous. The V gene lost 8 bases and the J gene lost 4 bases, with 14 bases spanning the gap. The CDR3 contains 13 residues. Here the CDR3 reads CASVRAASYGYTF. The CDR3 DNA sequence: TGTGCCAGCGTGCGGGCGGCTAGCTATGGCTACACCTTC.